A selection of T cell receptor beta chains follows, all from one sample in a study of OX40 agonist ivuxolimab in advanced cancers. TCRdb's table, derived via immunoSEQ multiplex PCR, lists solely in-frame clones and lacks some. The repertoire holds fewer than 35,000 clones, with roughly 76% as singletons. Material: CD4+ or CD8+ T cells sorted from blood, obtained in a trial of the OX40 agonist ivuxolimab. All receptors derive from an adult with an advanced solid tumor such as melanoma, head and neck, liver or kidney cancer. The conserved cysteine and the conserved F or W are not part of the CDR3 here. Expanded clones get a size class; other rows say once, few or many, or leave the size out.

clone size	V gene	CDR3 protein
medium-sized	TRBV6-5	ASSTPTGGSYEQY
.	TRBV5-6	ASSLGSGGKETQY
.	TRBV6-1	ASSVGGSEKLF
.	TRBV2	ASSGAGHLLDTQY
.	TRBV28	ASSFTGRDYGYT
.	TRBV18	ASSPTGTGRNEQF
.	TRBV14	ASSQGFGGQETQY
.	TRBV27	ASSRRFSNQPQH
few	TRBV29-1	SGGPGDNNEQF
few	TRBV6-6	ASSRGTGGADTQY
.	TRBV7-3	ASSWDGNNEQF
.	TRBV27	ASSLRLAGTHDTQY
.	TRBV27	ASSSQGRTRNEQF
.	TRBV2	ASSPERRTPNEQF
medium-sized	TRBV5-1	ASSREGQLNSPLH
few	TRBV18	ASSTQETQY
.	TRBV7-3	ASSLSLARNTGELF
once	TRBV11-2	ASSPVTGPETQY
few	TRBV18	ASSPSEKQPQH
.	TRBV6-5	ASSYEGTGGGEAF
few	TRBV29-1	SVRMNSGNTIY
.	TRBV19	ATGVGTIYEQY
.	TRBV6-5	ATRDYHNEQF
.	TRBV11-2	ASTLWTGELF
.	TRBV20-1	SVGPSYEQY
few	TRBV5-1	ASSLGQGSRTEAF
.	TRBV5-4	ASSLRSTTGNYGYT
.	TRBV9	ASSPLGSYEQY
.	TRBV19	ASSPLWGGNYNEQF
.	TRBV2	ASSADVSWHQPQH
.	TRBV5-6	ASSPSWLEGNEQF
.	TRBV6-5	ASSPGTSEVATQY
.	TRBV18	ASSHGLAGDTQY
.	TRBV29-1	SVDSGVEQETQY
.	TRBV20-1	SADTRTGAF
.	TRBV10-3	AIGNLKEDTQY
.	TRBV7-7	ASSLTGHNEQF
.	TRBV6-7	ASNRQGSTEAF
.	TRBV19	ASSSLSRQPQH
once	TRBV11-2	ASSFPTSNTEAF
.	TRBV11-1	ASSRQGTVREQF
.	TRBV5-1	ASRKGGANEQF
.	TRBV6-5	ASSYSIEEDTQY
.	TRBV6-5	ASFMGSPSYEQY
.	TRBV28	ASRPSAGGFGSTDTQY
.	TRBV9	ASSVASGGEQY
.	TRBV7-3	ASSLGEGANYGYT
.	TRBV4-1	ASSQGGYKNTEAF
.	TRBV5-8	ASSLGGSSYNEQF
.	TRBV9	ASSVELQGAGNTIY
.	TRBV7-3	ASSLTGRGGTEAF
medium-sized	TRBV7-2	ASSLGREVKTQY